Below, 26 T cell receptor beta chains from the same sample are listed, as sequenced in a study of blood T cell repertoires in COVID-19. Using immunoSEQ multiplex PCR, the repertoire was profiled, and TCRdb retains in-frame clones only, with some absent. The sample includes hundreds of thousands of clones, around 88% seen only once; the top ten take roughly 6%. Sequences were obtained from peripheral blood. The origin of the receptors is a woman aged 25 to 39 with COVID-19, enrolled during active disease.

In this sample, this clone turned up a few times. The genes are TRBV18 and TRBJ1-3; D is unresolved. V was cut by 0 bases and J by 2 bases, with 11 bases left in between. Per the germline V gene, CDR1 is KGHSH and CDR2 is LQKENI. The CDR3 is 16 amino acids. CDR3 nucleotides: TGTGCCAGCTCACCACCTAACGGGGAAGCTGGAAACACCATATATTTT. It is translated as CASSPPNGEAGNTIYF.

The chain couples TRBV4-3 to TRBJ2-3, with TRBD2 matching 13 bases. CDR3 length equals 18 residues. Germline V gene lookup returns CDR1 LGHNA and CDR2 YSLEER. The V and J ends lost 4 bases and 6 bases, in that order; junction bases with no gene match: 13. CDR3 amino acids: CASSRRTSGGSTGDTQYF. CDR3 nucleotides: TGCGCCAGCAGCCGCAGGACTAGCGGGGGATCCACTGGGGATACGCAGTATTTT.

J is TRBJ2-2 and V is TRBV5-1; maybe TRBD2 (6 bases). CDR1 is SGHRS, CDR2 YFSETQ, per germline. The V gene lost 2 bases and the J gene lost 2 bases, with 13 bases spanning the gap. The CDR3 extends over 16 amino acids. Here the CDR3 DNA reads TGCGCCAGCAGCTTTCGGGAGACTACTAACACCGGGGAGCTGTTTTTT. Encoded protein: CASSFRETTNTGELFF.

This clone came up once. J is TRBJ2-1 and V is TRBV10-3; 8 nucleotides agree with TRBD2. The germline gives CDR1 ENHRY, CDR2 SYGVKD. The CDR3 covers 15 residues. The trim removed 5 bases at V and 7 bases at J, leaving 10 bases unmatched. The CDR3 loop is CAISKPGLVRNEQFF. CDR3 coding DNA: TGTGCCATCAGTAAACCGGGACTAGTAAGGAATGAGCAGTTCTTC.

The chain employs TRBV14 and TRBJ1-3; D is uncertain. V lost 5 bases, J lost 0 bases, and 8 bases lay in between. Germline loops: CDR1 SGHDN, CDR2 FVKESK. The CDR3 spans 14 residues. The CDR3 loop reads CASSSPGSGNTIYF. DNA of the CDR3: TGTGCCAGCAGCAGCCCTGGCTCTGGAAACACCATATATTTT. Supplemented by reference TRBV14 and TRBJ1-3, the full variable domain reads EAGVTQFPSHSVIEKGQTVTLRCDPISGHDNLYWYRRVMGKEIKFLLHFVKESKQDESGMPNNRFLAERTGGTYSTLKVQPAELEDSGVYFCASSSPGSGNTIYFGEGSWLTVV.

This clone was counted once. The rearrangement links TRBV27 to TRBJ2-1, with D possibly matching TRBD1 (6 bases). Trimming stripped 5 bases from V and 10 bases from J, with 21 bases between. The CDR3 extends over 15 amino acids. Germline V lookup: CDR1 MNHEY, CDR2 SMNVEV (reference sequence). The CDR3 loop reads CASSPSQGWTPEQFF. For the CDR3, the DNA is TGTGCCAGCAGTCCCTCACAGGGATGGACGCCCGAGCAGTTCTTC.

This clone was detected a few times. The chain uses TRBV10-3 and TRBJ2-1, with D perhaps TRBD1 (5 bases). V shed 6 bases and J shed 1 base, with 7 bases lying between them. The CDR3 contains 13 residues. Germline CDR1 is ENHRY and CDR2 is SYGVKD. This CDR3 reads CAIRQVSYNEQFF. CDR3 nucleotides: TGTGCCATCAGACAGGTTTCCTACAATGAGCAGTTCTTC.

This clone was seen a single time. The DNA of the CDR3 is TGTGCCAGCAGCTGGCCTAGCGGGGGAAGCACAGATACGCAGTATTTT. This translates into CASSWPSGGSTDTQYF. This chain links TRBV11-3 with TRBJ2-3; TRBD2 matches at 10 bases. Germline CDR1 and CDR2: SGHNT and YENEEA. The V segment lost 4 bases and the J segment 0 bases; nucleotides outside the gene matches: 4. CDR3 length equals 16 residues. Complete variable domain (other parts from reference TRBV11-3 and TRBJ2-3): EAGVVQSPRYKIIEKKQPVAFWCNPISGHNTLYWYLQNLGQGPELLIRYENEEAVDDSQLPKDRFSAERLKGVDSTLKIQPAELGDSAVYLCASSWPSGGSTDTQYFGPGTRLTVL.

The V gene is TRBV10-3, the J gene TRBJ1-6; 8 bases are a match to TRBD1. This CDR3 spans 14 amino acids. Looked up from germline, CDR1 is ENHRY and CDR2 is SYGVKD. The V and J ends lost 10 bases and 7 bases, in that order; junction bases with no gene match: 9. CDR3 residues: CATSRDRINSPLHF. DNA for the CDR3: TGTGCCACAAGCCGGGACAGGATAAATTCACCCCTCCACTTT.

The genes are TRBV4-3 and TRBJ2-1; the match to TRBD2 covers 7 bases. The CDR3 is 15 amino acids. The V and J ends lost 0 bases and 8 bases, in that order; junction bases with no gene match: 7. Germline CDR1 is LGHNA and CDR2 is YSLEER. The CDR3 nucleotides read TGCGCCAGCAGCCAAGATGGCCTAGCGGCCCATGAGCAGTTCTTC. Encoded protein: CASSQDGLAAHEQFF.

The chain combines TRBV6-1 with TRBJ1-2; a possible D gene is TRBD1 (6 bases). The CDR3 spans 13 residues. The V end was cut by 2 bases, the J end by 2 bases, with 6 bases between. The germline gives CDR1 MNHNS, CDR2 SASEGT. CDR3 protein: CASSEQGNYGYTF. The CDR3 DNA reads TGTGCCAGCAGTGAACAGGGGAACTATGGCTACACCTTC.

The chain uses TRBV3-1 (or the pseudogene TRBV3-2) and TRBJ2-5; 8 bases agree with TRBD2. After removal of 1 base from V and 7 bases from J, the junction contained 11 bases not matched to a gene. CDR1 is LGHDT, CDR2 YNNKEL, per germline (reference sequence). CDR3 size: 16 residues. Written as DNA, the CDR3 is TGTGCCAGCAGCCAAGGAAGCGGGAGTCCCAGGGGGACCCAGTACTTC. Its protein is CASSQGSGSPRGTQYF.

V and J are TRBV5-6 and TRBJ1-6, with TRBD1 matching 9 bases. This CDR3 comprises 14 residues. Germline trimming cut 2 bases from V and 10 bases from J; bases unmatched to any gene: 4. CDR1 is SGHDT and CDR2 is YYEEEE in the germline V gene. The CDR3 DNA is TGTGCCAGCAGCTTAGACAGGGGGGGATCACCCCTCCACTTT. Protein sequence: CASSLDRGGSPLHF.

The chain employs TRBV6-5 and TRBJ1-1; 8 nucleotides match TRBD1. CDR1 is MNHEY, CDR2 SVGAGI, per germline. Losses at the gene ends were 6 bases for V and 2 bases for J; bases not matched to a gene: 5. The CDR3 spans 14 residues. CDR3 region: CASSVRGHNTEAFF. CDR3 coding DNA: TGTGCCAGCAGCGTCAGGGGGCATAACACTGAAGCTTTCTTT.

The V gene is TRBV19, the J gene TRBJ2-7; 10 positions agree with TRBD2. There are 16 residues in the CDR3. Germline loops: CDR1 LNHDA, CDR2 SQIVND (reference sequence). J was trimmed by 3 bases and V by 5 bases; bases with no gene match: 10. Here the CDR3 reads CASSPTGTSAFYEQYV. Written as DNA, the CDR3 is TGTGCCAGTAGTCCAACCGGGACTAGCGCGTTCTACGAGCAGTACGTC.

V is TRBV14 and J is TRBJ1-1; TRBD1 might be the D (5 bases). CDR1 is SGHDN and CDR2 is FVKESK in the germline V gene. This CDR3 is 15 amino acids long. Deletions cut 3 bases from V and 0 bases from J, with 11 bases between. The CDR3 DNA is TGTGCCAGCAGCCAGCGCGGGGGTTTGAACACTGAAGCTTTCTTT. It is translated as CASSQRGGLNTEAFF.

The CDR3 DNA reads as TGTGCCAGCAGTTTTGGTCCAATGAGGGAACCTTACGAGCAGTACTTC. Translated, it gives CASSFGPMREPYEQYF. The V call is TRBV28, the J call TRBJ2-7; tentative D call: TRBD2 (5 bases). This CDR3 contains 16 residues. V was shortened by 3 bases and J by 4 bases, with 19 bases between the two germline ends. CDR1 and CDR2 (germline): MDHEN, SYDVKM.

V usage is TRBV6-5 and J usage is TRBJ1-2; 8 nucleotides match TRBD1. This CDR3 region has 13 residues. J was trimmed by 5 bases and V by 6 bases; bases with no gene match: 5. Germline lookup yields CDR1 MNHEY and CDR2 SVGAGI. CDR3 in DNA: TGTGCCAGCAGCTCGACAGGGGCATATGGCTACACCTTC. This gives the protein CASSSTGAYGYTF.

This chain connects TRBV29-1 to TRBJ2-5; 9 bases map to TRBD1. V was clipped by 7 bases and J by 1 base; unmatched bases: 4. Germline lookup yields CDR1 SQVTM and CDR2 ANQGSEA. This CDR3 region has 13 residues. In nucleotides, the CDR3 is TGCAGCGGTGACAGGGGGGCCCAAGAGACCCAGTACTTC. The encoded protein is CSGDRGAQETQYF. Based on the CDR3 plus reference TRBV29-1 and TRBJ2-5, the full variable domain is SAVISQKPSRDICQRGTSLTIQCQVDSQVTMMFWYRQQPGQSLTLIATANQGSEATYESGFVIDKFPISRPNLTFSTLTVSNMSPEDSSIYLCSGDRGAQETQYFGPGTRLLVL.

The rearrangement joins TRBV19 to TRBJ2-3; the match to TRBD1 covers 8 bases. Germline trimming cut 7 bases from V and 1 base from J; bases unmatched to any gene: 13. CDR1 LNHDA and CDR2 SQIVND come from the germline V gene (reference sequence). The CDR3 is 17 amino acids. The CDR3 DNA follows: TGTGCCAGTAATCCCCTTTCTGGACAGGGTGGCACAGATACGCAGTATTTT. As protein: CASNPLSGQGGTDTQYF.

The V call is TRBV2, the J call TRBJ2-7; tentative D call: TRBD1 (6 bases). The CDR3 is 13 residues long. CDR1 is SNHLY, CDR2 FYNNEI, per germline. V lost 5 bases to trimming and J lost 1 base, with 9 bases between them. The CDR3 DNA reads as TGTGCCAGCAGTAGGGACACTTCCTACGAGCAGTACTTC. This translates into CASSRDTSYEQYF.

The rearrangement joins TRBV5-8 to TRBJ1-6, with 7 bases that match TRBD1. Germline CDR1 is SGHTS and CDR2 is YDEGEE. The length of the CDR3 is 16 residues. The trim removed 3 bases at V and 1 base at J, leaving 4 bases unmatched. The CDR3 sequence: CASSWTGKSYNSPLHF. The CDR3 region has the DNA TGTGCCAGCAGCTGGACAGGCAAGTCCTATAATTCACCCCTCCACTTT.

V usage is TRBV7-2 and J usage is TRBJ1-1; D gene ambiguous. V shed 0 bases and J shed 0 bases, with 5 bases lying between them. The CDR3 is made up of 14 amino acids. The germline gives CDR1 SGHTA, CDR2 FQGNSA. The CDR3 loop reads CASSLAPLNTEAFF. For the CDR3, the DNA is TGTGCCAGCAGCTTAGCTCCTCTGAACACTGAAGCTTTCTTT.

The chain links TRBV23-1 to TRBJ1-6; D is possibly TRBD1 (6 bases). TRBV23-1 is an open reading frame whose function is uncertain. V shed 4 bases and J shed 0 bases, with 10 bases lying between them. The CDR3 is 16 residues long. CDR3 DNA sequence: TGCGCCAGCAGTCCTACAGGGAGCTCCTATAATTCACCCCTCCACTTT. It is translated as CASSPTGSSYNSPLHF.

This clone appeared a few times. This chain uses TRBV11-2 with TRBJ2-3; D gene unclear. The CDR3 is made up of 16 amino acids. V was shortened by 6 bases and J by 2 bases, with 18 bases between the two germline ends. Germline V gene lookup returns CDR1 SGHAT and CDR2 FQNNGV. The CDR3 coding sequence is TGTGCCAGCAGTTTACTTCGTGGCGGAACCACAGATACGCAGTATTTT. This translates into CASSLLRGGTTDTQYF.

This clone was recorded once. This chain joins TRBV5-4 and TRBJ1-1, with 7 bases fitting TRBD1. CDR3 length: 14 residues. Germline V lookup: CDR1 SGHNT, CDR2 YYREEE (reference sequence). Trimming removed 3 bases from V and 6 bases from J; junction bases left unmatched: 8. The CDR3 DNA is TGTGCCAGCAGCTCATCGACAGGGTGGGCTGAAGCTTTCTTT. This gives the protein CASSSSTGWAEAFF.